The source of this TCR beta chain is a study of radiotherapy plus CTLA-4 blockade in lung cancer. Study-level information: Objective responses were documented in about 18% of patients, with disease control in approximately 32%. Broader study findings: Tumor-origin TCR clones grew in blood after radiotherapy plus ipilimumab. The authors reported that early blood T cell clone dynamics, with interferon-beta, best predicted response.

With ipilimumab providing CTLA-4 blockade, focal radiation was administered to patients who had chemo-refractory metastatic non-small-cell lung cancer. This clone turned up a few times. Its antigen is still unknown. CDR3 size: 14 residues. Germline V gene lookup returns CDR1 WNHNN and CDR2 SYGVQD (reference sequence). V was trimmed by 6 bases and J by 9 bases, leaving 20 bases between them. Assay used: immunoSEQ multiplex PCR; TCRdb lists only in-frame clones, some missing. The data show about 51,000 clones, around 79% seen once. This chain links TRBV10-1 with TRBJ1-1; no clear D. The input for sequencing was peripheral blood, taken from a patient treated with radiotherapy plus ipilimumab. This TCR was sampled from a human donor with non-small cell lung cancer who had a complete response to radiotherapy plus ipilimumab. The CDR3 DNA is TGCGCCAGCAGCGTGGTCAGGACTTCGGATAAAGCTTTCTTT. Protein: CASSVVRTSDKAFF.